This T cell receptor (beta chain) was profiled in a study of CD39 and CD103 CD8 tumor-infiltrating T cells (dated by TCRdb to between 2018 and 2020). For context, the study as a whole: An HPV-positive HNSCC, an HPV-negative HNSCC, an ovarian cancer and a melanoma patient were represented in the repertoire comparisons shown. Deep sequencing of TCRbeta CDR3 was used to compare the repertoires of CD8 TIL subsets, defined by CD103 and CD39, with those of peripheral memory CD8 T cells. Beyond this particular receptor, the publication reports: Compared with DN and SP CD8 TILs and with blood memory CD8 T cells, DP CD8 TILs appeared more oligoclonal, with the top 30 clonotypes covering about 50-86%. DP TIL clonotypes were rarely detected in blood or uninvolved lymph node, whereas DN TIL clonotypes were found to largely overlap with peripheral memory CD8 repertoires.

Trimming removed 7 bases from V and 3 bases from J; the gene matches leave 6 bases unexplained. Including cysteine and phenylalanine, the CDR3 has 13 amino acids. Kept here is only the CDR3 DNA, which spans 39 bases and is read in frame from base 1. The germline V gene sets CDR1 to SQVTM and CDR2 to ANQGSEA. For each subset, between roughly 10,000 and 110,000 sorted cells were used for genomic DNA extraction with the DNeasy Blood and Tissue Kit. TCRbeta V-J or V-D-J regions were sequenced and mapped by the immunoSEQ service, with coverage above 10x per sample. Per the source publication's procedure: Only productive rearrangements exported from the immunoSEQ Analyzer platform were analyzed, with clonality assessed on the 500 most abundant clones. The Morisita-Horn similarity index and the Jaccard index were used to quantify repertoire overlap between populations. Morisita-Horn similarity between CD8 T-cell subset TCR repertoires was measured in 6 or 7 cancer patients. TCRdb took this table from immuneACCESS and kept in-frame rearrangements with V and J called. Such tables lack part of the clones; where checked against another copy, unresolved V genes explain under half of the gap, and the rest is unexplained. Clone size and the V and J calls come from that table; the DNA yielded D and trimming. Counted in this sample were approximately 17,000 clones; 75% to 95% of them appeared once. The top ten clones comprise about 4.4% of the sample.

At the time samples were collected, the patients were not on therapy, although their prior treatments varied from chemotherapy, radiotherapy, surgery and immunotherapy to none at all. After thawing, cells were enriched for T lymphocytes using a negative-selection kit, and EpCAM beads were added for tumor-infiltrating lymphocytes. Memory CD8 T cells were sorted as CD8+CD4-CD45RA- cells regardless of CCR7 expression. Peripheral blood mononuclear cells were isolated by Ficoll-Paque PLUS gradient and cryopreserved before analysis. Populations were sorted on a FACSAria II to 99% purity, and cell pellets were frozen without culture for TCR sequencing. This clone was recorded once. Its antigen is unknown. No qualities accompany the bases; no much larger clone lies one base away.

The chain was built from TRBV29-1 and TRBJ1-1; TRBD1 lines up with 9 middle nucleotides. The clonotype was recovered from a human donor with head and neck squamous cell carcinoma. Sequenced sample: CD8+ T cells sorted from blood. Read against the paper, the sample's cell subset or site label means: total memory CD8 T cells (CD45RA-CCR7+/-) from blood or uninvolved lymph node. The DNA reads TGCAGCGGTGTGGGACAGGGTCACACTGAAGCTTTCTTT. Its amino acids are CSGVGQGHTEAFF.